Included here is one TCR beta chain sequence, with context. Its antigen remains unidentified. Here immunoSEQ multiplex PCR was the method, and the copy in TCRdb shows in-frame clones only, minus some. The sample shows fewer than 25,000 clones, over 80% of them seen only once. This record belongs to a study of OX40 agonist ivuxolimab in advanced cancers. At the level of the study: Each patient was given ivuxolimab into a vein every 2 weeks, at 0.01 to 10 mg/kg.

Whole-study findings and limits: Some nonresponders likewise displayed low normalized T-cell clonal expansion.

The TCR originated in an adult with an advanced solid tumor such as melanoma, head and neck, liver or kidney cancer. The specimen was CD4+ or CD8+ T cells sorted from blood, collected in a trial of the OX40 agonist ivuxolimab.

As DNA, the CDR3 is TGTGCCAGCAGTTACTCGAAGGTCAGTTATAGCAATCAGCCCCAGCATTTT. Translated: CASSYSKVSYSNQPQHF. The gene calls are TRBV6-8 and TRBJ1-5, with D uncertain. The germline gives CDR1 MNHGY, CDR2 SAAAGT. CDR3 length: 17 amino acids. Between the trimmed V and J ends, which lost 0 bases and 0 bases, there was a span of 12 bases.